This passage covers 23 T cell receptor beta chains from one sample sequenced in a study of cytomegalovirus exposure and HLA in healthy donors. The PCR was carried out with 60 Vbeta primers and 13 Jbeta primers. The method was immunoSEQ multiplex PCR; TCRdb's version includes in-frame clones alone and lacks a portion of them. The sample comprises approximately 160,000 clones, over 60% of which are singletons, and about 1.5% rests with the top ten. Sequenced material: PBMCs. Receptors were obtained from a woman aged 25 to 45 in good health and CMV-seronegative.

The DNA for the CDR3 is TGTGCCAGCAGTTTTACCCCGCTAGCGGCGAGCTCCTACGAGCAGTACTTC. This codes for CASSFTPLAASSYEQYF. The chain carries TRBV7-3 and TRBJ2-7, with TRBD2 matching 7 bases. CDR3 length equals 17 residues. V trimming: 6 bases; J trimming: 0 bases; junction bases outside the gene matches: 14. CDR1 SGHTA and CDR2 FQGTGA come from the germline V gene.

The CDR3 sequence is CASSRGATTNEKLFF. CDR3 DNA: TGTGCCAGCAGTCGGGGGGCGACAACTAATGAAAAACTGTTTTTT. The chain joins TRBV6-5 to TRBJ1-4; D is perhaps TRBD1 (6 bases). With 5 bases removed from V and 0 bases from J, the gap between germline ends came to 10 bases. This CDR3 region has 15 residues. Germline V gene sequence: CDR1 MNHEY, CDR2 SVGAGI.

The chain employs TRBV27 and TRBJ2-7; 8 nucleotides agree with TRBD1. This CDR3 comprises 13 residues. J was trimmed by 4 bases and V by 3 bases; bases with no gene match: 2. Germline-derived CDR1 and CDR2 are MNHEY and SMNVEV (reference sequence). The CDR3 is CASSFGTGYEQYF. For the CDR3, the DNA is TGTGCCAGCAGTTTCGGGACAGGATACGAGCAGTACTTC.

This sequence joins TRBV7-9 and TRBJ1-2, with TRBD1 as a possible D gene (5 bases). The CDR3 spans 14 residues. V lost 5 bases and J 8 bases, leaving 18 bases between the germline ends. CDR1 is SEHNR, CDR2 FQNEAQ, per germline (reference sequence). Written as DNA, the CDR3 is TGTGCCAGCAGCCCCGTGGCACCGGGGGGGGGCTACACCTTC. It is translated as CASSPVAPGGGYTF.

The V gene is TRBV5-1, the J gene TRBJ1-4, with TRBD1 matching 7 bases. V shed 4 bases and J 7 bases; nucleotides not matched to a gene: 10. Germline V gene data show CDR1 as SGHRS and CDR2 as YFSETQ. CDR3 length equals 15 residues. This chain's CDR3 is CASSAQTGQGEKLFF. The CDR3 DNA is TGCGCCAGCAGCGCTCAGACAGGGCAGGGTGAAAAACTGTTTTTT.

The chain recombines TRBV5-4 with TRBJ1-1, with 7 bases lining up with TRBD1. The V and J ends lost 0 bases and 4 bases, in that order; junction bases with no gene match: 3. Looked up from germline, CDR1 is SGHNT and CDR2 is YYREEE (reference sequence). The CDR3 runs 14 residues. CDR3 amino acids: CASSLVSGGTEAFF. The CDR3, as DNA: TGTGCCAGCAGCTTGGTCTCAGGGGGCACTGAAGCTTTCTTT.

The rearrangement joins TRBV10-3 to TRBJ1-4, with 8 nucleotides matching TRBD1. Germline assignment: CDR1 ENHRY and CDR2 SYGVKD. Trimming cost V 6 bases and J 5 bases; bases outside gene matches: 5. The CDR3 sequence is 14 residues long. CDR3 region: CAIRGGQDNEKLFF. The CDR3 DNA follows: TGTGCCATCAGGGGGGGACAGGACAATGAAAAACTGTTTTTT.

The genes are TRBV19 and TRBJ1-3; D gene ambiguous. CDR1 and CDR2 from the germline V gene are LNHDA and SQIVND (reference sequence). Trimming left V 1 base short and J 4 bases short, with 14 bases between. This CDR3 region has 16 residues. The CDR3 DNA reads as TGTGCCAGTAGTATAGCCCCGCGGACGGGGGGAAACACCATATATTTT. Its translation is CASSIAPRTGGNTIYF.

For this clone: This sample includes further DNA sequences coding for the same CDR3. The chain joins TRBV5-6 to TRBJ2-7; 11 positions agree with TRBD1. This CDR3 has 14 amino acids. With 2 bases clipped from V and 3 bases from J, the junction kept 1 base outside the gene matches. Germline V lookup: CDR1 SGHDT, CDR2 YYEEEE. The CDR3 here is CASSFGTGGYEQYF. The CDR3 DNA reads as TGTGCCAGCAGCTTTGGGACAGGGGGCTACGAGCAGTACTTC.

This clone appeared a few times. The chain recombines TRBV11-2 with TRBJ2-7, with 10 positions matching TRBD1. Germline V gives CDR1 SGHAT, CDR2 FQNNGV. The CDR3 is 15 residues long. Trimming took 5 bases from V and 9 from J; bases not matched to a gene: 13. The CDR3 is CASSLGDRGRKGQYF. As DNA, the CDR3 is TGTGCCAGCAGCCTAGGGGACAGGGGTAGGAAGGGGCAGTACTTC.

The chain employs TRBV4-3 and TRBJ1-2, with D maybe TRBD1 (6 bases). Germline V gene sequence: CDR1 LGHNA, CDR2 YSLEER. V was trimmed by 4 bases and J by 0 bases, leaving 12 bases between them. The CDR3 extends over 15 amino acids. The DNA for the CDR3 is TGCGCCAGCAGCCCTCGGGACACCTCTAACTATGGCTACACCTTC. Translation gives CASSPRDTSNYGYTF.

This clone was seen a single time. V gene TRBV13 combines with J gene TRBJ2-1; D is uncertain. The V and J ends lost 0 bases and 5 bases respectively, with 5 bases between them. The CDR3 runs to 13 residues. Per germline, CDR1 PRHDT and CDR2 FYEKMQ (reference sequence). CDR3 protein: CASSLGGDNEQFF. The CDR3 bases are TGTGCCAGCAGCTTAGGCGGAGACAATGAGCAGTTCTTC.

This chain links TRBV7-9 with TRBJ2-3; possible D gene TRBD1, 6 bases. Germline-derived CDR1 and CDR2 are SEHNR and FQNEAQ (reference sequence). The CDR3 is 19 amino acids. V lost 4 bases and J 0 bases, leaving 23 bases between the germline ends. As DNA, the CDR3 is TGTGCCAGCAGCTCGAGACCCGTCCAGGGGCAAGGAAGCACAGATACGCAGTATTTT. Translating gives CASSSRPVQGQGSTDTQYF.

This chain links TRBV9 with TRBJ1-1; D might be TRBD1 (6 bases). This CDR3 contains 14 residues. The germline V gene encodes CDR1 SGDLS and CDR2 YYNGEE. Between the trimmed V and J ends, which lost 2 bases and 1 base, there was a span of 9 bases. In DNA, the CDR3 is TGTGCCAGCAGCGTCAGGGGATGGAACACTGAAGCTTTCTTT. This gives the protein CASSVRGWNTEAFF.

The genes are TRBV6-6 and TRBJ1-2; TRBD1 might be the D (6 bases). CDR1 is MNHNY and CDR2 is SVGAGI in the germline V gene (reference sequence). This CDR3 region has 14 residues. Deletions cut 0 bases from V and 2 bases from J, with 7 bases between. CDR3 nucleotides: TGTGCCAGCAGTTACTCAGGGGGAAACTATGGCTACACCTTC. Translated: CASSYSGGNYGYTF.

This CDR3 reads CASSVEVSPSGNTIYF. Here the CDR3 DNA reads TGTGCCAGCAGCGTAGAAGTAAGCCCCTCTGGAAACACCATATATTTT. V and J are TRBV9 and TRBJ1-3; D is uncertain. There are 16 residues in the CDR3. V was trimmed by 0 bases and J by 0 bases, leaving 10 bases between them. Per germline, CDR1 SGDLS and CDR2 YYNGEE.

The chain is built from TRBV6-6 and TRBJ2-1, with TRBD2 matching over 11 bases. This CDR3 is built from 16 residues. Per the germline V gene, CDR1 is MNHNY and CDR2 is SVGAGI (reference sequence). The junction had 7 bases not matched to a gene; V was cut back by 2 bases and J by 7 bases. CDR3 loop: CASSYGSSGGKNEQFF. Here the CDR3 DNA reads TGTGCCAGCAGTTACGGATCTAGCGGGGGGAAGAATGAGCAGTTCTTC.

This clone was counted a few times. This rearrangement joins TRBV7-6 to TRBJ1-1, with D possibly being TRBD1 (6 bases). Trimming removed 8 bases from V and 0 bases from J, with 13 bases in between. CDR1 is SGHVS, CDR2 FNYEAQ, per germline. CDR3 length equals 14 residues. CDR3 nucleotide sequence: TGTGCCAGCCGAAAGACAGGTCTGAACACTGAAGCTTTCTTT. Encoded protein: CASRKTGLNTEAFF.

The chain links TRBV18 to TRBJ2-5, with D possibly TRBD1 on 6 matching bases. Between the trimmed V and J ends, which lost 3 bases and 1 base, there was a span of 12 bases. The length of the CDR3 is 15 residues. Germline V gives CDR1 KGHSH, CDR2 LQKENI. The CDR3 spells CASSPLLDSQETQYF. CDR3 nucleotides: TGTGCCAGCTCACCCCTCTTGGACAGCCAAGAGACCCAGTACTTC.

In its sample, this clone was seen once. This sequence joins TRBV4-3 and TRBJ2-5, with TRBD2 as a possible D gene (5 bases). Trimming cost V 0 bases and J 7 bases, with 12 bases left between them. This CDR3 contains 14 residues. Germline V CDR1 and CDR2: LGHNA, YSLEER. CDR3 loop: CASSQDASHGTQYF. The CDR3 DNA sequence: TGCGCCAGCAGCCAAGATGCTAGCCACGGGACCCAGTACTTC.

V usage is TRBV27 and J usage is TRBJ2-1, with D perhaps TRBD2 (6 bases). Germline V gives CDR1 MNHEY, CDR2 SMNVEV (reference sequence). CDR3 length: 15 residues. V lost 10 bases, J lost 1 base, and 17 bases lay in between. CDR3 loop: CATDRRGSSYNEQFF. For the CDR3, the DNA is TGTGCCACCGACAGACGGGGGAGTTCCTACAATGAGCAGTTCTTC.

This rearrangement joins TRBV29-1 to TRBJ2-7; D possibly corresponds to TRBD2 (5 bases). This CDR3 is 14 amino acids long. The germline V and J ends were trimmed by 7 bases and 7 bases, with 23 bases remaining between them. Germline CDR1 and CDR2: SQVTM and ANQGSEA. CDR3 sequence reads: CSAAPLGPGSEQYF. The CDR3 DNA is TGCAGCGCCGCGCCCCTGGGCCCGGGGAGTGAGCAGTACTTC.

The chain couples TRBV5-1 to TRBJ2-1, with D perhaps TRBD1 (7 bases). CDR1 is SGHRS, CDR2 YFSETQ, per germline. The CDR3 covers 15 residues. Trimming removed 0 bases from V and 8 bases from J, with 15 bases in between. CDR3 in DNA: TGCGCCAGCAGCTTGGCCCAAGGAGGGGGCCATGAGCAGTTCTTC. Amino acid sequence: CASSLAQGGGHEQFF.